The following is a TCR beta chain sequence with its context. The record originates from a study of blood T cell repertoires in COVID-19. V shed 5 bases and J shed 4 bases, with 18 bases lying between them. Germline CDR1 is MNHEY and CDR2 is SMNVEV (reference sequence). The CDR3 has 16 residues. Under the authors' procedure: Quantification of nucleated cells was approximated via reference gene primer amplification. Some clones are missing from TCRdb's copy, which holds only in-frame ones; the method was immunoSEQ multiplex PCR. V, J and clone size reflect that table, while D and trimming were determined from the DNA. The profile shows some 7,700 clones, around 88% of them singletons.

V and J are TRBV27 and TRBJ2-1; D might be TRBD1 (6 bases). The sequence derives from a woman between 50 and 59 years old with active or convalescent COVID-19. Material for sequencing was peripheral blood. CDR3: CASSPIWGPRYNEQFF. For the CDR3, the DNA is TGTGCCAGCAGTCCTATATGGGGGCCGAGGTACAATGAGCAGTTCTTC.